The sequence of this T cell receptor (beta chain) was determined in a study of graft-versus-host responses after intestinal transplantation. For the study at large: Isolated intestinal, liver-intestinal, or multivisceral transplants were what recipients had. Induction using anti-thymocyte globulin, followed by tacrolimus and steroids for two to four years, was given to all recipients.

V was trimmed by 0 bases and J by 7 bases, leaving 11 bases between them. This CDR3 region has 13 residues. Germline V gene sequence: CDR1 SGHRS, CDR2 YFSETQ. Notes on this clone: Its specificity is not known.

Clones were read by immunoSEQ multiplex PCR, and TCRdb kept only the in-frame ones, dropping some. Of 100,000 to 130,000 clones detected, about 87% appear once; the ten largest clones hold over 0.6%. General study findings and limits: Some GvH clones appeared in ileal mucosa or blood before recipient bone marrow. Allografts of patients with graft-donor T cell macrochimerism showed high graft-versus-host to host-versus-graft clone ratios.

This TCR was sampled from a human donor who was the organ donor for an intestinal transplant. V and J are TRBV5-1 and TRBJ2-7, with D possibly called TRBD1 or TRBD2 (5 bases each). The sequences come from unstimulated CD4+ T cells sorted from spleen or lymph node cells, collected before transplant. CDR3 bases: TGCGCCAGCAGCTTGGGCGAGGGACGGGAGCAGTACTTC. It translates to CASSLGEGREQYF.